This TCR beta chain was identified during a study of blood T cell repertoires in COVID-19. Study-wide background: Samples of COVID-19 (acute and convalescent) were obtained from the United States, Italy and Spain. PBMCs, B-cell-depleted T cells, or T cells were the source of the cDNA or gDNA that made up the material.

Per the germline V gene, CDR1 is LGHDT and CDR2 is YNNKEL (reference sequence). The CDR3 runs 18 residues. The J segment lost 5 bases and the V segment lost 4 bases, leaving 14 bases of the junction unmatched. This clone was counted a single time. As handled by the study authors: Estimation of nucleated cell counts relied on the amplification of reference gene primers. Assay used: immunoSEQ multiplex PCR; TCRdb lists only in-frame clones, some missing. Clone size and V and J calls were adopted from that table, with D and trimming inferred from the DNA. Of 210,000 or so clones listed, 85% to 90% were seen once; the top ten hold 2.2%.

The receptor comes from a woman in her 50s with acute or convalescent COVID-19. J is TRBJ2-3 and V is TRBV3-1 (or the pseudogene TRBV3-2); 11 bases map to TRBD2. Sequenced input: peripheral blood. The CDR3 spells CASSPPLSGGEPRDTQYF. The CDR3 bases are TGTGCCAGCAGCCCCCCTCTTAGCGGGGGGGAACCGAGAGATACGCAGTATTTT.